The 21 T cell receptor beta chains in this list originate from one sample, sequenced in a study of blood T cell repertoires in COVID-19. Some clones are missing from TCRdb's copy, which holds only in-frame ones; the method was immunoSEQ multiplex PCR. The profile shows about 400,000 clones, roughly 86% of them singletons. Sample: PBMCs or T cells enriched from blood (not recorded which). These receptors were obtained from a woman in her twenties or thirties who had recovered from COVID-19.

The chain couples TRBV7-9 to TRBJ2-7; D is unresolved. The CDR3 has 15 residues. The V end was cut by 7 bases, the J end by 0 bases, with 16 bases between. Germline V gives CDR1 SEHNR, CDR2 FQNEAQ (reference sequence). This CDR3 reads CASTVSGGSSYEQYF. The CDR3, as DNA: TGTGCCAGCACCGTATCTGGCGGCAGCTCCTACGAGCAGTACTTC.

This chain joins TRBV28 and TRBJ1-1, with no clear D. The CDR3 contains 11 residues. V shed 2 bases and J shed 11 bases, with 9 bases lying between them. CDR1 and CDR2 from the germline V gene are MDHEN and SYDVKM. The CDR3 DNA reads TGTGCCAGCAGTTTAGGGTCGGAGGCTTTCTTT. It is translated as CASSLGSEAFF.

The V and J genes are TRBV5-4 and TRBJ2-7, with TRBD2 matching over 13 bases. This CDR3 is 18 amino acids long. Germline V lookup: CDR1 SGHNT, CDR2 YYREEE (reference sequence). V gave up 0 bases and J gave up 0 bases; unmatched junction bases: 6. CDR3 sequence reads: CASSLGLAGGQSSYEQYF. In nucleotides, the CDR3 is TGTGCCAGCAGCTTGGGACTAGCGGGAGGCCAAAGCTCCTACGAGCAGTACTTC. The full variable domain, rest sourced from reference TRBV5-4 and TRBJ2-7, is ETGVTQSPTHLIKTRGQQVTLRCSSQSGHNTVSWYQQALGQGPQFIFQYYREEENGRGNFPPRFSGLQFPNYSSELNVNALELDDSALYLCASSLGLAGGQSSYEQYFGPGTRLTVT.

The chain recombines TRBV7-3 with TRBJ1-2, with D possibly being TRBD1 (5 bases). This CDR3 region has 13 residues. Germline assignment: CDR1 SGHTA and CDR2 FQGTGA. V was cut by 1 base and J by 4 bases, with 7 bases left in between. The CDR3 here is CASSLNGAYGYTF. The DNA of the CDR3 is TGTGCCAGCAGCTTAAATGGGGCCTATGGCTACACCTTC.

Regarding this clone: The sample has other DNA sequences that encode this CDR3 too. The chain combines TRBV4-1 with TRBJ1-4, with TRBD1 matching over 9 bases. The CDR3 is made up of 14 amino acids. With V trimmed by 3 bases and J by 8 bases, 4 bases remained unmatched. Germline CDR1 reads MGHRA; CDR2 reads YSYEKL. The CDR3 here is CASSQGQGWEKLFF. The DNA of the CDR3 is TGCGCCAGCAGCCAGGGACAGGGTTGGGAAAAACTGTTTTTT.

Comments on this clone: This specimen includes other DNA sequences encoding the same CDR3. This chain joins TRBV19 and TRBJ1-5, with TRBD1 identical over 7 bases. From germline, CDR1 is LNHDA and CDR2 SQIVND (reference sequence). There are 13 residues in the CDR3. V lost 6 bases, J lost 3 bases, and 2 bases stayed unmatched. This CDR3 reads CASRQGTNQPQHF. CDR3 nucleotide sequence: TGTGCCAGTAGACAGGGGACCAATCAGCCCCAGCATTTT.

The chain combines TRBV4-3 with TRBJ2-5; 12 nucleotides line up with TRBD2. The CDR3 is 17 residues long. Germline values: CDR1 LGHNA, CDR2 YSLEER. With 0 bases clipped from V and 4 bases from J, the junction kept 6 bases outside the gene matches. Here the CDR3 reads CASSQDPSGGAVETQYF. In DNA form, the CDR3 reads TGCGCCAGCAGCCAAGACCCTAGCGGGGGGGCTGTAGAGACCCAGTACTTC.

The gene calls are TRBV30 and TRBJ2-3; TRBD2 aligns across 8 bases. Germline assignment: CDR1 GTSNPN and CDR2 SVGIG (reference sequence). This CDR3 comprises 13 residues. V dropped 3 bases and J dropped 1; count of bases not matched to a gene: 0. CDR3 nucleotides: TGTGCCTGGAGACTAGCGGGCACAGATACGCAGTATTTT. Protein: CAWRLAGTDTQYF.

V and J are TRBV7-2 and TRBJ2-5; possible D gene TRBD2, 6 bases. The CDR3 loop spans 14 amino acids. Germline V CDR1 and CDR2: SGHTA, FQGNSA. V was clipped by 5 bases and J by 5 bases, with 15 bases between them. The CDR3 nucleotides are TGTGCCAGCAGCGGAGATAGCGGATTGGAGACCCAGTACTTC. Amino acid sequence: CASSGDSGLETQYF.

The V and J genes are TRBV30 and TRBJ2-1; 8 nucleotides align to TRBD2. CDR1 is GTSNPN, CDR2 SVGIG, per germline (reference sequence). Unmatched junction bases numbered 5, after V lost 4 bases and J lost 6 bases. The length of the CDR3 is 13 residues. The CDR3 region has the DNA TGTGCCTGGAACAGCGGGGGCCCCAATGAGCAGTTCTTC. It is translated as CAWNSGGPNEQFF.

V gene TRBV15 combines with J gene TRBJ1-6; the match to TRBD1 covers 8 bases. V shed 1 base and J 0 bases; nucleotides not matched to a gene: 2. Germline values: CDR1 LNHNV, CDR2 YYDKDF (reference sequence). This CDR3 is built from 17 residues. The CDR3 spells CATSRGQGSSYNSPLHF. CDR3 nucleotide sequence: TGTGCCACCAGCAGAGGACAGGGGAGCTCCTATAATTCACCCCTCCACTTT.

The gene calls are TRBV10-3 and TRBJ2-5; 7 bases are a match to TRBD2. The V gene's germline CDR1 is ENHRY and CDR2 SYGVKD. With 7 bases clipped from V and 1 base from J, the junction kept 3 bases outside the gene matches. The CDR3 has 13 residues. DNA for the CDR3: TGTGCCATCACCGCGGGAGTCCAAGAGACCCAGTACTTC. This encodes CAITAGVQETQYF.

This chain links TRBV3-1 (or the pseudogene TRBV3-2) with TRBJ2-5; 10 bases fit TRBD2. The germline CDR1 and CDR2 sequences are LGHDT and YNNKEL (reference sequence). With V trimmed by 5 bases and J by 5 bases, 11 bases remained unmatched. The CDR3 loop spans 16 amino acids. CDR3 residues: CASSIASAGGRETQYF. Written as DNA, the CDR3 is TGTGCCAGCAGCATAGCATCAGCGGGAGGGCGTGAGACCCAGTACTTC.

The rearrangement uses TRBV5-5 and TRBJ1-4, with D perhaps TRBD1 (6 bases). CDR1 and CDR2 from the germline V gene are SGHKS and YYEKEE (reference sequence). V was trimmed by 1 base and J by 4 bases, leaving 14 bases between them. This CDR3 has 16 amino acids. The CDR3 here is CASSLRQGLGNEKLFF. DNA of the CDR3: TGTGCCAGCAGCTTGCGTCAGGGGCTGGGTAATGAAAAACTGTTTTTT.

This clone was picked up one time. V usage is TRBV21-1 and J usage is TRBJ1-5; TRBD1, as called in the table, went unchecked against the DNA. TRBV21-1 is noted as a pseudogene. This CDR3 contains 10 residues. The CDR3 DNA is TGTGCCAGGGGACAGCAGCCCCAGCATTTT. This encodes CARGQQPQHF.

The rearrangement links TRBV28 to TRBJ1-2, with D possibly matching TRBD1 (6 bases). Germline lookup yields CDR1 MDHEN and CDR2 SYDVKM. This CDR3 is built from 17 residues. V was cut by 5 bases and J by 8 bases, with 27 bases left in between. The CDR3 nucleotides read TGTGCCAGCAGTGGCCTCGTGGGCGACAGGACGAAGGGAGGCTACACCTTC. Its translation is CASSGLVGDRTKGGYTF.

The chain combines TRBV18 with TRBJ1-3; the match to TRBD1 covers 7 bases. CDR1 and CDR2 (germline): KGHSH, LQKENI. Unmatched junction bases numbered 4, after V lost 2 bases and J lost 0 bases. There are 16 residues in the CDR3. The CDR3 DNA sequence: TGTGCCAGCTCACCATTACCAGGGGGCTCTGGAAACACCATATATTTT. Translated, it gives CASSPLPGGSGNTIYF.

The V gene is TRBV19, the J gene TRBJ2-1; D might be TRBD2 (6 bases). This CDR3 spans 16 amino acids. Trimming cost V 5 bases and J 3 bases, with 17 bases left between them. Germline CDR1 LNHDA, CDR2 SQIVND (reference sequence). CDR3 residues: CASSFMQAGFYNEQFF. The CDR3 DNA is TGTGCCAGTAGTTTTATGCAAGCGGGCTTCTACAATGAGCAGTTCTTC. Variable domain in full (rest from reference TRBV19 and TRBJ2-1): DGGITQSPKYLFRKEGQNVTLSCEQNLNHDAMYWYRQDPGQGLRLIYYSQIVNDFQKGDIAEGYSVSREKKESFPLTVTSAQKNPTAFYLCASSFMQAGFYNEQFFGPGTRLTVL.

This clone was observed once. The chain carries TRBV27 and TRBJ1-5; D remains unclear. Trimming shortened V by 2 bases and J by 7 bases, and 9 bases separated the two germline ends. CDR1 is MNHEY, CDR2 SMNVEV, per germline (reference sequence). The CDR3 consists of 13 residues. The CDR3 sequence: CASSLGLRQPQHF. The CDR3 DNA follows: TGTGCCAGCAGTTTAGGGTTGAGGCAGCCCCAGCATTTT.

Here the CDR3 reads CASSPEGLATNEQFF. Here the CDR3 DNA reads TGTGCCAGCTCACCGGAGGGACTAGCGACCAATGAGCAGTTCTTC. This sequence joins TRBV18 and TRBJ2-1, with 10 bases lining up with TRBD2. V shed 3 bases, J shed 6 bases, and the junction held 5 bases outside the gene matches. This CDR3 has 15 residues. Germline CDR1 and CDR2: KGHSH and LQKENI.

The chain recombines TRBV7-9 with TRBJ1-2; D perhaps matches TRBD1 (6 bases). Trimming pared 7 bases from V and 5 bases from J, leaving 14 bases between. The length of the CDR3 is 13 residues. CDR1 and CDR2 from the germline V gene are SEHNR and FQNEAQ (reference sequence). The CDR3 nucleotides read TGTGCCAGCAACCAGGAACAGGGATATGGCTACACCTTC. This sequence encodes CASNQEQGYGYTF.